This TCR beta chain was obtained from a study of T-cell reconstitution after alpha-beta-depleted transplantation in children. The CDR3 totals 16 residues. V was shortened by 0 bases and J by 2 bases, with 14 bases between the two germline ends. Germline-derived CDR1 and CDR2 are MGHRA and YSYEKL. This clonotype was observed many times. Researchers prepared the TCRbeta library using unique molecular identifiers, the study reports. TCRdb recomputed calls from the PCR reads with MiXCR, one row per CDR3 protein. The table shows 70,000 to 95,000 distinct CDR3 sequences, with over 9% occurring only once. Material: PBMCs from the stem cell graft donor, obtained from the stem cell graft. The chain couples TRBV4-1 to TRBJ2-7; tentatively, D is TRBD2 (6 bases). The TCR was taken from a human donor who donated a stem cell graft to a child with inherited bone marrow failure. The CDR3 here is CASSQEVGTPPYEQYF. CDR3 coding DNA: TGCGCCAGCAGCCAAGAAGTAGGGACTCCACCCTACGAGCAGTACTTC.